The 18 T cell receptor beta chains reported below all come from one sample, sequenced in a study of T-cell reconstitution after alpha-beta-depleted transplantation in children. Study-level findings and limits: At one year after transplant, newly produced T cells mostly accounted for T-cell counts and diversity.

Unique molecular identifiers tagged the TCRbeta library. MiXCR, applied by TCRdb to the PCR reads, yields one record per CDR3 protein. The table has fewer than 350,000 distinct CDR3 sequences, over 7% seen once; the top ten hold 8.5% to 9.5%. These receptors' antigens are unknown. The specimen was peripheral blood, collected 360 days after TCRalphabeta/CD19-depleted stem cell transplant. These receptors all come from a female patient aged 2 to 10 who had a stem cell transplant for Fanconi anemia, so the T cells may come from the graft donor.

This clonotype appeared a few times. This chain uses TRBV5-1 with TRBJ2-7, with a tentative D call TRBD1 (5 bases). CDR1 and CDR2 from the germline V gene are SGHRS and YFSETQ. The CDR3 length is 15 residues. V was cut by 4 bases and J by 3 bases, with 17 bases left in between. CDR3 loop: CASSPLTANNYEQYF. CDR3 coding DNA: TGCGCCAGCAGCCCCCTGACAGCCAACAACTACGAGCAGTACTTC.

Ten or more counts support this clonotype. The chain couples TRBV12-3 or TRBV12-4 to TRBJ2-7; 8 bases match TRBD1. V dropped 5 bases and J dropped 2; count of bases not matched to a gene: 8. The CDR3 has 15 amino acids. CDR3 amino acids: CASSGGQVLTYEQYF. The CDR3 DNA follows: TGTGCCAGCAGTGGGGGACAGGTACTCACCTACGAGCAGTACTTC.

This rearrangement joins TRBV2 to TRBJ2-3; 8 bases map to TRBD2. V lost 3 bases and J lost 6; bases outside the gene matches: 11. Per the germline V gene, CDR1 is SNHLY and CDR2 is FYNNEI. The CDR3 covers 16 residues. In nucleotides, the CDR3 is TGTGCCAGCAGTGACGGGGGGGTGCCCCGGTTGGATACGCAGTATTTT. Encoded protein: CASSDGGVPRLDTQYF. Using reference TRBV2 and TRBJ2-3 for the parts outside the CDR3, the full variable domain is EPEVTQTPSHQVTQMGQEVILRCVPISNHLYFYWYRQILGQKVEFLVSFYNNEISEKSEIFDDQFSVERPDGSNFTLKIRSTKLEDSAMYFCASSDGGVPRLDTQYFGPGTRLTVL.

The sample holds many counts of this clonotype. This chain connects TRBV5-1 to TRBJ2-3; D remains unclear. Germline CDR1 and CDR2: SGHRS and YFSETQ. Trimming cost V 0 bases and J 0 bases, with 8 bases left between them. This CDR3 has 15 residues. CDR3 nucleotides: TGCGCCAGCAGCTTGGAAGGTGCCAGCACAGATACGCAGTATTTT. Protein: CASSLEGASTDTQYF.

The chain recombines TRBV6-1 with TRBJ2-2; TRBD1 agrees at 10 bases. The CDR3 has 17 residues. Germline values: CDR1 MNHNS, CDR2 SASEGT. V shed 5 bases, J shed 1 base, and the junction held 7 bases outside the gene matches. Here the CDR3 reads CASSRDRGPVNTGELFF. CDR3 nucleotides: TGTGCCAGCAGTCGTGACAGGGGGCCCGTGAACACCGGGGAGCTGTTTTTT.

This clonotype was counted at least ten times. This chain's CDR3 is CASSPRGEAQPFF. DNA for the CDR3: TGCGCCAGCTCCCCCAGGGGGGAGGCTCAACCTTTCTTT. The V and J genes are TRBV5-1 and TRBJ1-1; TRBD1 matches at 7 bases. The CDR3 has 13 amino acids. Trimming took 7 bases from V and 12 from J; bases not matched to a gene: 15. CDR1 and CDR2 (germline): SGHRS, YFSETQ.

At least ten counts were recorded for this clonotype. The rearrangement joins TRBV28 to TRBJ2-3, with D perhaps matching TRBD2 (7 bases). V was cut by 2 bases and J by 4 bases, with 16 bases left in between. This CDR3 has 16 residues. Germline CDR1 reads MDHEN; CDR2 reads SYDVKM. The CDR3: CASSLSNWGGPDTQYF. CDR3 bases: TGTGCCAGCAGTTTAAGCAACTGGGGGGGCCCAGATACGCAGTATTTT.

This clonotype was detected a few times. Here the CDR3 reads CASSYRGRGVKQPQHF. Here the CDR3 DNA reads TGTGCCAGCAGTTACAGGGGGCGAGGGGTCAAGCAGCCCCAGCATTTT. The chain links TRBV28 to TRBJ1-5, with 9 nucleotides matching TRBD1. The CDR3 is 16 residues long. The germline V gene encodes CDR1 MDHEN and CDR2 SYDVKM. The ends lost 4 bases at V and 7 bases at J; junction bases unmatched: 11. The full variable domain, with the rest looked up from reference TRBV28 and TRBJ1-5, is DVKVTQSSRYLVKRTGEKVFLECVQDMDHENMFWYRQDPGLGLRLIYFSYDVKMKEKGDIPEGYSVSREKKERFSLILESASTNQTSMYLCASSYRGRGVKQPQHFGDGTRLSIL.

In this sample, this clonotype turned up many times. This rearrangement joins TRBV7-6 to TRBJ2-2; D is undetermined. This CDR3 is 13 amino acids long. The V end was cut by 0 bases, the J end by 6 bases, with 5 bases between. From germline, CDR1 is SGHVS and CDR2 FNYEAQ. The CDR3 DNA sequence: TGTGCCAGCAGCTTAGCGGCCCCCGGGGAGCTGTTTTTT. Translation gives CASSLAAPGELFF.

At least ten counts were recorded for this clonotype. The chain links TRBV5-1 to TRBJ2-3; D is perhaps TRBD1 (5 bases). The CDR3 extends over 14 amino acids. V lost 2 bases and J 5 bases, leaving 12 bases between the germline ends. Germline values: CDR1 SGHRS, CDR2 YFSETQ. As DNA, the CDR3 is TGCGCCAGCAGCTTTGCAGGGCCGGGAGATACGCAGTATTTT. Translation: CASSFAGPGDTQYF. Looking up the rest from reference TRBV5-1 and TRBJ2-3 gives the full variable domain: KAGVTQTPRYLIKTRGQQVTLSCSPISGHRSVSWYQQTPGQGLQFLFEYFSETQRNKGNFPGRFSGRQFSNSRSEMNVSTLELGDSALYLCASSFAGPGDTQYFGPGTRLTVL.

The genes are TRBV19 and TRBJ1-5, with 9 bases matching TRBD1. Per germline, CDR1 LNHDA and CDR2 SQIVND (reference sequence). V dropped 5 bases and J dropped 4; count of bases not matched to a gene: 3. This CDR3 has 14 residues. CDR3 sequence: CASSETGGNQPQHF. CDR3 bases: TGTGCCAGTAGTGAGACAGGGGGTAATCAGCCCCAGCATTTT.

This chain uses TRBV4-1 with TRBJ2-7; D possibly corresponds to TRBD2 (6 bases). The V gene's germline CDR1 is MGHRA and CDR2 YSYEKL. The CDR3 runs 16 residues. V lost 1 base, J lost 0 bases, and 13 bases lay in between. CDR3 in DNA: TGCGCCAGCAGCCAAGTGGGAGGACGAAGCTCCTACGAGCAGTACTTC. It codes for CASSQVGGRSSYEQYF.

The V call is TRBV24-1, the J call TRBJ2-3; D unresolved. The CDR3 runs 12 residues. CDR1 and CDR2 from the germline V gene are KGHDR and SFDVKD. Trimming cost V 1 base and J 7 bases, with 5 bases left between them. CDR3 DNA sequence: TGTGCCACCAGTGATTTTCACTATACGCAGTATTTT. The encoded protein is CATSDFHYTQYF.

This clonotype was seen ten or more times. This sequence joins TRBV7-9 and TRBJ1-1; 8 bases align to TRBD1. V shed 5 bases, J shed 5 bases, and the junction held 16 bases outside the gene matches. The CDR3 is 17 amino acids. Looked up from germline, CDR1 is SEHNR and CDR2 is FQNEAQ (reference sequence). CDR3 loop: CASSPGTGLPRATEAFF. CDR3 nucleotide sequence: TGTGCCAGCAGCCCAGGGACAGGCTTACCCCGAGCGACTGAAGCTTTCTTT.

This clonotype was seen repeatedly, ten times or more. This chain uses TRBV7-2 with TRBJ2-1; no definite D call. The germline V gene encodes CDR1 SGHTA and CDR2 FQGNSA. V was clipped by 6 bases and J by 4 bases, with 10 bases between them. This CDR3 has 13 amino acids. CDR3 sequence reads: CASSYAAYNEQFF. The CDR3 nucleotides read TGTGCCAGCAGTTATGCAGCGTACAATGAGCAGTTCTTC.

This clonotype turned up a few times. The CDR3 DNA sequence: TGTGCCAGCAGCTTAGGTGGGGTGAAAGAGACCCAGTACTTC. Translated, it gives CASSLGGVKETQYF. The rearrangement links TRBV7-9 to TRBJ2-5, with D hard to call. Germline CDR1 is SEHNR and CDR2 is FQNEAQ (reference sequence). The CDR3 is 14 amino acids. The V end was cut by 1 base, the J end by 3 bases, with 9 bases between.

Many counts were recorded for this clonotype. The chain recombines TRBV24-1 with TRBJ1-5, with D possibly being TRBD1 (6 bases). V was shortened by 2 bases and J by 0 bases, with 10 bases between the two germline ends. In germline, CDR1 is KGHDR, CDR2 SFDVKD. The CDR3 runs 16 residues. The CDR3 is CATSDSQGYSNQPQHF. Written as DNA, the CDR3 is TGTGCCACCAGTGATTCACAGGGCTATAGCAATCAGCCCCAGCATTTT.

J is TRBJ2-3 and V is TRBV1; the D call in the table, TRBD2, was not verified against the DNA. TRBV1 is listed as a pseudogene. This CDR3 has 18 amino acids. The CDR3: CTSSPGLAGGRSTDTQYF. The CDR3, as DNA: TGCACCAGCAGCCCTGGACTAGCGGGGGGGCGGAGCACAGATACGCAGTATTTT.